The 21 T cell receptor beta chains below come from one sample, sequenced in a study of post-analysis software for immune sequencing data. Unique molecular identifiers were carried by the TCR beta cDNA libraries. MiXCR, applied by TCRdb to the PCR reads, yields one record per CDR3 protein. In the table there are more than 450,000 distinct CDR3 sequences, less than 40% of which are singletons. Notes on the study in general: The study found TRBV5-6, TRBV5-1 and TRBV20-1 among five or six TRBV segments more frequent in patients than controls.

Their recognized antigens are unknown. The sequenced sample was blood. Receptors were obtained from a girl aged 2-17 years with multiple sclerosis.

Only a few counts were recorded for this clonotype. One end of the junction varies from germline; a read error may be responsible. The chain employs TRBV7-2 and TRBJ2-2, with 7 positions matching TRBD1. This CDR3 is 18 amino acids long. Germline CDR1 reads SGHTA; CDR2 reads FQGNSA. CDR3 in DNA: TGTGCCGGCAGCTTAGCCCTCATAGGGACAGCGAACACCGGGGAGCTGTTTTTT. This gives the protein CAGSLALIGTANTGELFF.

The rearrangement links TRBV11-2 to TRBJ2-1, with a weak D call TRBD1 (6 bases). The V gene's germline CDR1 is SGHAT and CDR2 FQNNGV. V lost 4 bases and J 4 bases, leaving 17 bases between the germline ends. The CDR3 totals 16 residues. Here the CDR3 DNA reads TGTGCCAGCAGCTGGTTGTCCGGGACAATATACAATGAGCAGTTCTTC. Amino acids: CASSWLSGTIYNEQFF.

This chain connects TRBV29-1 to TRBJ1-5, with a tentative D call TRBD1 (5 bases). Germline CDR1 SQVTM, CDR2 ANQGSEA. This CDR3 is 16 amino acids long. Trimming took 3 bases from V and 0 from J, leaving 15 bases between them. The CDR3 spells CSVDIQGANSNQPQHF. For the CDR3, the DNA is TGCAGCGTTGATATCCAGGGTGCAAATAGCAATCAGCCCCAGCATTTT.

In DNA form, the CDR3 reads TGTGCCAGCAGTTCCGGGGGACAGGGTAGTAACTATGGCTACACCTTC. As protein: CASSSGGQGSNYGYTF. The genes are TRBV6-5 and TRBJ1-2; TRBD1 aligns across 9 bases. The CDR3 consists of 16 residues. The trim removed 4 bases at V and 1 base at J, leaving 7 bases unmatched. Germline V gives CDR1 MNHEY, CDR2 SVGAGI.

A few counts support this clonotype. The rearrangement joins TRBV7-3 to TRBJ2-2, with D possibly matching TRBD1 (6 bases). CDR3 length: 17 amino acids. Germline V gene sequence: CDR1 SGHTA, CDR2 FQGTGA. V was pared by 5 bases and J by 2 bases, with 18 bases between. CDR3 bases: TGTGCCAGCAGCCCCAGACCCGGACAGTATAACACCGGGGAGCTGTTTTTT. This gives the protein CASSPRPGQYNTGELFF.

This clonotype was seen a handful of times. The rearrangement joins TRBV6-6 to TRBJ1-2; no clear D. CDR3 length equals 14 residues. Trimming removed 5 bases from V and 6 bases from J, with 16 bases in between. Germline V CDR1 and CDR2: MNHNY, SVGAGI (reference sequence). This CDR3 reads CASSTMPPQDGYTF. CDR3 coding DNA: TGTGCCAGCAGTACGATGCCCCCGCAGGATGGCTACACCTTC.

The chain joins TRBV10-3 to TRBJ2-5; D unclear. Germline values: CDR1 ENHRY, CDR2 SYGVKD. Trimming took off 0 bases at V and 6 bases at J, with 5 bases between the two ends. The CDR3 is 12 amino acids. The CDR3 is CAISESRKTQYF. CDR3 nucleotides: TGTGCCATCAGTGAGTCAAGGAAGACCCAGTACTTC.

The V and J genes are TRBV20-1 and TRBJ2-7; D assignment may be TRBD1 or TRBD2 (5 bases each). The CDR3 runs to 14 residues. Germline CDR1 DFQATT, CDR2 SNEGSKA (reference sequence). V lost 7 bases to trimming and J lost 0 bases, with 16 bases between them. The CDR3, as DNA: TGCAGTGTCAGAGGGGACGGAAGCTCCTACGAGCAGTACTTC. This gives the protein CSVRGDGSSYEQYF.

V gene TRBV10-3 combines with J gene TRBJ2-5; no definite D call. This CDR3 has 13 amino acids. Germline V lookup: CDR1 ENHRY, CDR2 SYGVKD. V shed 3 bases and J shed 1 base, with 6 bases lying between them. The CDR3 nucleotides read TGTGCCATCAGTGAACGAGCCCAAGAGACCCAGTACTTC. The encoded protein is CAISERAQETQYF.

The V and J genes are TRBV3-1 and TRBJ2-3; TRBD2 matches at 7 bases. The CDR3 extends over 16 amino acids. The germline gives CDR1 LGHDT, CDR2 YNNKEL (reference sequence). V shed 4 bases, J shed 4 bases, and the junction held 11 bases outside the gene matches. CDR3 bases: TGTGCCAGCAGCCTTCGCGGGGGATTTTTGGCAGATACGCAGTATTTT. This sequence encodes CASSLRGGFLADTQYF.

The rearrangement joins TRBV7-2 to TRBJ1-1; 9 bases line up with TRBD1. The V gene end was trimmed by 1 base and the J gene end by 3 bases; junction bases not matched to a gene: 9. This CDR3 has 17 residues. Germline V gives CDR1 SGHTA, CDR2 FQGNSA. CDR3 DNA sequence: TGTGCCAGCAGCTTAGGAGGGACAGGGCTGGTACACACTGAAGCTTTCTTT. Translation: CASSLGGTGLVHTEAFF. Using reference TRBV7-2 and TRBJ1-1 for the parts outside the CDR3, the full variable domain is GAGVSQSPSNKVTEKGKDVELRCDPISGHTALYWYRQSLGQGLEFLIYFQGNSAPDKSGLPSDRFSAERTGGSVSTLTIQRTQQEDSAVYLCASSLGGTGLVHTEAFFGQGTRLTVV.

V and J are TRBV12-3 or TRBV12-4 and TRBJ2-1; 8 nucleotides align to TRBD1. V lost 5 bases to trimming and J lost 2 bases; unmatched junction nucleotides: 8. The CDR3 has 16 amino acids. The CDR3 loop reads CASSARGQAPYNEQFF. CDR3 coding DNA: TGTGCCAGCAGTGCCAGGGGACAGGCTCCCTACAATGAGCAGTTCTTC.

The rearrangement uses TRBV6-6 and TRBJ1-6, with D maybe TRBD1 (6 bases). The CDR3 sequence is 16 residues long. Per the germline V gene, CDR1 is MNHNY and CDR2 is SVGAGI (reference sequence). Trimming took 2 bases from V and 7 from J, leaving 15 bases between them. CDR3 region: CASSYVLTGRNSPLHF. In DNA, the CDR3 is TGTGCCAGCAGTTACGTTCTTACAGGGAGGAATTCACCCCTCCACTTT.

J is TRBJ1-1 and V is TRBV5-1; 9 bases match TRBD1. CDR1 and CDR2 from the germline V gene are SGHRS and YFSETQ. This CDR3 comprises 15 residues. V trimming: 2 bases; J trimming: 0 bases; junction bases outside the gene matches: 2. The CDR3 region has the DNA TGCGCCAGCAGCTTTGGACAGGGGATGAACACTGAAGCTTTCTTT. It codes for CASSFGQGMNTEAFF.

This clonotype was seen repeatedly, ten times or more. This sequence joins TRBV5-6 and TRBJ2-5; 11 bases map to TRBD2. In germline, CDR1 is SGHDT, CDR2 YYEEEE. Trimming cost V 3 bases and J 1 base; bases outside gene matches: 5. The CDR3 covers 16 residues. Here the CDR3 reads CASSSTSGVLQETQYF. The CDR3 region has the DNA TGTGCCAGCAGCTCGACTAGCGGGGTTCTCCAAGAGACCCAGTACTTC.

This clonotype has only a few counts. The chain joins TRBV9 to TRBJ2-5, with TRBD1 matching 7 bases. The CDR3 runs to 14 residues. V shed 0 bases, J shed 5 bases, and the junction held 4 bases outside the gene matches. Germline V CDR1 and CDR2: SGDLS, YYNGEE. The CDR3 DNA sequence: TGTGCCAGCAGCGTAGGTGCAGGGGGTGAGACCCAGTACTTC. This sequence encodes CASSVGAGGETQYF.

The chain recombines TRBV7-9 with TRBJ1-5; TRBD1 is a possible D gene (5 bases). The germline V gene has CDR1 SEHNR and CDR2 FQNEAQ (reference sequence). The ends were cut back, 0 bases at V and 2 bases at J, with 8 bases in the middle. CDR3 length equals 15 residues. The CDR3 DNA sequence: TGTGCCAGCAGCTTAGCAGGGGACGGCAATCAGCCCCAGCATTTT. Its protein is CASSLAGDGNQPQHF.

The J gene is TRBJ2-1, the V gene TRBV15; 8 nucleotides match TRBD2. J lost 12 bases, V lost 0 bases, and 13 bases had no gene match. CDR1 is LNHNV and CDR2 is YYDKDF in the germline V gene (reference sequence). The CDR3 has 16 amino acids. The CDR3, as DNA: TGTGCCACCAGCAGAGATCAGGGCGGGGGGATTGATGGGCAGTTCTTC. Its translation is CATSRDQGGGIDGQFF.

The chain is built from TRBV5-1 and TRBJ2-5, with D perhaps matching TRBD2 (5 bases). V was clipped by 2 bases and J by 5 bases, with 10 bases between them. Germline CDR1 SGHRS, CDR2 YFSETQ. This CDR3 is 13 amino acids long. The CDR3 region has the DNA TGCGCCAGCAGCTTTTATTCGGGGGAGACCCAGTACTTC. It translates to CASSFYSGETQYF.

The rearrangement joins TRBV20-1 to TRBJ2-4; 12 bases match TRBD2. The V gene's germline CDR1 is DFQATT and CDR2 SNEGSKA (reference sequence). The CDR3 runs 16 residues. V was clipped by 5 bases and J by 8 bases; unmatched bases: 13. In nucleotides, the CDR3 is TGCAGTGCTGGTTCCCGGACTAGCGGGGTTGGGGACATTCAGTACTTC. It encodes CSAGSRTSGVGDIQYF.

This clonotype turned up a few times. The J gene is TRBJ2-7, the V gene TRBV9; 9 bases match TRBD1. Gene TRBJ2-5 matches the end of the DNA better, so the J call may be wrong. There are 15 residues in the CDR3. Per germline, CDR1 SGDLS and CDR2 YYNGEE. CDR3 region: CASSVDRGRGETQYF. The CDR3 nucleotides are TGTGCCAGCAGCGTAGACAGGGGGCGAGGAGAGACCCAGTACTTC.